One sample yielded the 26 T cell receptor beta chains listed below, sequenced in a study of cytomegalovirus exposure and HLA in healthy donors. PCR used 60 Vbeta primers and 13 Jbeta primers. TCRdb's table, derived via immunoSEQ multiplex PCR, lists solely in-frame clones and lacks some. The repertoire holds under 100,000 clones, with under 85% as singletons. Sequencing was performed on PBMCs. These receptors came from a boy between 5 and 17 years old in good health and CMV-seronegative.

The V call is TRBV2, the J call TRBJ1-3, with D possibly TRBD1 on 5 matching bases. Germline CDR1 reads SNHLY; CDR2 reads FYNNEI. CDR3 length: 13 residues. V was shortened by 6 bases and J by 9 bases, with 15 bases between the two germline ends. The CDR3 DNA is TGTGCCAGCAGGGGGGAGGGAACGGGCACCATATATTTT. Translation: CASRGEGTGTIYF.

This clone turned up a few times. The chain carries TRBV29-1 and TRBJ1-2; unclear D gene. Trimming shortened V by 8 bases and J by 3 bases, and 16 bases separated the two germline ends. CDR1 SQVTM and CDR2 ANQGSEA come from the germline V gene. The CDR3 is made up of 13 amino acids. CDR3 residues: CSPSSPADYGYTF. The CDR3 DNA reads TGCAGCCCTTCATCCCCGGCGGACTATGGCTACACCTTC.

The rearrangement uses TRBV29-1 and TRBJ1-2; possible D gene TRBD1, 6 bases. Trimming cost V 5 bases and J 4 bases, with 20 bases left between them. The CDR3 totals 15 residues. Germline CDR1 and CDR2: SQVTM and ANQGSEA. CDR3 in amino acids: CSVYLYRQGSYGYTF. CDR3 in DNA: TGCAGCGTTTACCTTTACCGGCAGGGGAGCTATGGCTACACCTTC. The whole variable domain, remainder taken from reference TRBV29-1 and TRBJ1-2, is SAVISQKPSRDICQRGTSLTIQCQVDSQVTMMFWYRQQPGQSLTLIATANQGSEATYESGFVIDKFPISRPNLTFSTLTVSNMSPEDSSIYLCSVYLYRQGSYGYTFGSGTRLTVV.

This clone has a handful of counts. The V gene is TRBV7-3, the J gene TRBJ1-4; D uncertain. The CDR3 runs 13 residues. Per the germline V gene, CDR1 is SGHTA and CDR2 is FQGTGA. The V and J ends lost 0 bases and 8 bases respectively, with 7 bases between them. CDR3 bases: TGTGCCAGCAGCTTAACAACGGGAGAAAAACTGTTTTTT. Its translation: CASSLTTGEKLFF. Looking up the rest from reference TRBV7-3 and TRBJ1-4 gives the full variable domain: GAGVSQTPSNKVTEKGKYVELRCDPISGHTALYWYRQSLGQGPEFLIYFQGTGAADDSGLPNDRFFAVRPEGSVSTLKIQRTERGDSAVYLCASSLTTGEKLFFGSGTQLSVL.

V gene TRBV30 combines with J gene TRBJ2-1, with TRBD1 matching 10 bases. The CDR3 loop spans 16 amino acids. CDR1 and CDR2 (germline): GTSNPN, SVGIG (reference sequence). The V and J ends lost 2 bases and 8 bases, in that order; junction bases with no gene match: 12. For the CDR3, the DNA is TGTGCCTGGAGTAAAGGAGGGACAGGGGAAAAGCATGAGCAGTTCTTC. Its protein product is CAWSKGGTGEKHEQFF. The whole variable domain, remainder taken from reference TRBV30 and TRBJ2-1, is SQTIHQWPATLVQPVGSPLSLECTVEGTSNPNLYWYRQAAGRGLQLLFYSVGIGQISSEVPQNLSASRPQDRQFILSSKKLLLSDSGFYLCAWSKGGTGEKHEQFFGPGTRLTVL.

V usage is TRBV7-6 and J usage is TRBJ2-1, with D tentatively TRBD2 (5 bases). Germline assignment: CDR1 SGHVS and CDR2 FNYEAQ. The CDR3 contains 14 residues. The ends were cut back, 5 bases at V and 8 bases at J, with 16 bases in the middle. The CDR3 protein is CASSPRAVVDEQFF. Here the CDR3 DNA reads TGTGCCAGCAGCCCGCGAGCGGTAGTGGATGAGCAGTTCTTC.

This sequence joins TRBV7-8 and TRBJ1-3, with 8 bases matching TRBD1. Germline assignment: CDR1 SGHVS and CDR2 FQNEAQ. The CDR3 covers 14 residues. The junction had 4 bases not matched to a gene; V was cut back by 5 bases and J by 4 bases. In DNA form, the CDR3 reads TGTGCCAGCAGCCCCGGGACAGGAGGAAACACCATATATTTT. This gives the protein CASSPGTGGNTIYF.

The count of this clone is one. This chain uses TRBV28 with TRBJ1-2; unclear D gene. CDR1 MDHEN and CDR2 SYDVKM come from the germline V gene. Trimming stripped 8 bases from V and 4 bases from J, with 17 bases between. CDR3 length: 14 residues. CDR3: CASSPGRAAYGYTF. The CDR3 coding sequence is TGTGCCAGCTCCCCTGGGAGGGCGGCCTATGGCTACACCTTC.

This clone was seen a handful of times. The chain recombines TRBV11-2 with TRBJ2-3, with no clear D. Germline assignment: CDR1 SGHAT and CDR2 FQNNGV. V lost 5 bases to trimming and J lost 1 base, with 7 bases between them. The CDR3 is 13 residues long. The CDR3 reads CASSRFGTDTQYF. CDR3 sequence (DNA): TGTGCCAGCAGCCGTTTCGGCACAGATACGCAGTATTTT.

This clone was observed a single time. V and J are TRBV28 and TRBJ1-2, with D maybe TRBD1 (5 bases). V dropped 3 bases and J dropped 6 bases, with 14 bases sitting between them. CDR1 and CDR2 from the germline V gene are MDHEN and SYDVKM. CDR3 length: 14 amino acids. The CDR3 reads CASSFSGLRDGYTF. As DNA, the CDR3 is TGTGCCAGCAGTTTTTCGGGACTCCGGGATGGCTACACCTTC.

The count of this clone is one. This chain links TRBV7-2 with TRBJ2-3, with D tentatively TRBD2 (6 bases). V lost 4 bases, J lost 2 bases, and 10 bases lay in between. Germline V gene lookup returns CDR1 SGHTA and CDR2 FQGNSA. The CDR3 sequence is 14 residues long. CDR3 in DNA: TGTGCCAGCAGCTATTCTAGCGCCACAGATACGCAGTATTTT. It encodes CASSYSSATDTQYF.

This chain connects TRBV11-2 to TRBJ2-1, with unresolved D. V was trimmed by 0 bases and J by 11 bases, leaving 20 bases between them. Germline V gene sequence: CDR1 SGHAT, CDR2 FQNNGV. This CDR3 has 16 residues. The CDR3 bases are TGTGCCAGCAGCTTAGATATCAGAACCCGTGACAAACAGCAGTTCTTC. Protein: CASSLDIRTRDKQQFF.

The rearrangement joins TRBV28 to TRBJ1-1; 8 nucleotides line up with TRBD1. V was clipped by 6 bases and J by 5 bases; unmatched bases: 2. This CDR3 contains 12 residues. Germline CDR1 and CDR2: MDHEN and SYDVKM. The CDR3 bases are TGTGCCAGCAGCCGACAGGGGACTGAAGCTTTCTTT. This sequence encodes CASSRQGTEAFF.

The chain uses TRBV19 and TRBJ2-3, with 12 bases that match TRBD1. The J segment lost 0 bases and the V segment lost 6 bases, leaving 13 bases of the junction unmatched. The CDR3 runs to 19 residues. CDR1 LNHDA and CDR2 SQIVND come from the germline V gene (reference sequence). The CDR3 sequence: CASSLGTGGARHSTDTQYF. In nucleotides, the CDR3 is TGTGCCAGTAGCCTGGGGACAGGGGGCGCGAGACATAGCACAGATACGCAGTATTTT. The full variable domain, completed using reference TRBV19 and TRBJ2-3, is DGGITQSPKYLFRKEGQNVTLSCEQNLNHDAMYWYRQDPGQGLRLIYYSQIVNDFQKGDIAEGYSVSREKKESFPLTVTSAQKNPTAFYLCASSLGTGGARHSTDTQYFGPGTRLTVL.

CDR3 residues: CASIKRGGATYEQYF. In nucleotides, the CDR3 is TGTGCCAGCATAAAGCGGGGGGGTGCAACCTACGAGCAGTACTTC. The chain employs TRBV28 and TRBJ2-7, with TRBD2 matching over 10 bases. CDR3 size: 15 residues. V was clipped by 7 bases and J by 2 bases; unmatched bases: 8. CDR1 is MDHEN and CDR2 is SYDVKM in the germline V gene.

The chain couples TRBV7-8 to TRBJ2-2; 13 bases agree with TRBD2. The germline V gene encodes CDR1 SGHVS and CDR2 FQNEAQ. With 5 bases clipped from V and 5 bases from J, the junction kept 5 bases outside the gene matches. There are 16 residues in the CDR3. This chain's CDR3 is CASSHGLAGETGELFF. CDR3 nucleotides: TGTGCCAGCAGCCACGGACTAGCGGGAGAAACCGGGGAGCTGTTTTTT. Full variable domain (outside the CDR3, taken from reference TRBV7-8 and TRBJ2-2): GAGVSQSPRYKVAKRGQDVALRCDPISGHVSLFWYQQALGQGPEFLTYFQNEAQLDKSGLPSDRFFAERPEGSVSTLKIQRTQQEDSAVYLCASSHGLAGETGELFFGEGSRLTVL.

The rearrangement joins TRBV7-2 to TRBJ1-4; TRBD1 agrees at 7 bases. V shed 3 bases, J shed 10 bases, and the junction held 11 bases outside the gene matches. The CDR3 has 15 amino acids. The germline V gene has CDR1 SGHTA and CDR2 FQGNSA. The CDR3 is CASSFSVRGRVKLFF. The CDR3 DNA reads as TGTGCCAGCAGCTTCTCAGTAAGGGGGCGGGTAAAACTGTTTTTT.

The rearrangement uses TRBV10-3 and TRBJ2-7, with TRBD2 as a possible D gene (5 bases). CDR3 size: 14 residues. Germline-derived CDR1 and CDR2 are ENHRY and SYGVKD. V dropped 2 bases and J dropped 4 bases, with 12 bases sitting between them. The CDR3 DNA sequence: TGTGCCATCAGTGAGCTTCCTAGCTCGTACGAGCAGTACTTC. Translated: CAISELPSSYEQYF.

V gene TRBV5-1 combines with J gene TRBJ1-4, with 8 bases aligning to TRBD1. The V and J ends lost 3 bases and 8 bases, in that order; junction bases with no gene match: 3. The germline V gene encodes CDR1 SGHRS and CDR2 YFSETQ. The CDR3 is 13 amino acids. CDR3 loop: CASSSDRAEKLFF. For the CDR3, the DNA is TGCGCCAGCAGCTCGGACAGGGCCGAAAAACTGTTTTTT. Supplemented by reference TRBV5-1 and TRBJ1-4, the full variable domain reads KAGVTQTPRYLIKTRGQQVTLSCSPISGHRSVSWYQQTPGQGLQFLFEYFSETQRNKGNFPGRFSGRQFSNSRSEMNVSTLELGDSALYLCASSSDRAEKLFFGSGTQLSVL.

This chain connects TRBV29-1 to TRBJ1-2; no reliable D call. CDR1 is SQVTM and CDR2 is ANQGSEA in the germline V gene. The germline V and J ends were trimmed by 0 bases and 6 bases, with 11 bases remaining between them. The CDR3 is 13 amino acids. The CDR3 DNA sequence: TGCAGCGTTGAAGAGGCAGGTGGAAATGGCTACACCTTC. It is translated as CSVEEAGGNGYTF.

This clone has a single count. V usage is TRBV15 and J usage is TRBJ2-1, with D hard to call. Germline V gives CDR1 LNHNV, CDR2 YYDKDF (reference sequence). The CDR3 runs to 15 residues. Trimming removed 1 base at V and 0 bases at J, with 7 bases between. CDR3 nucleotide sequence: TGTGCCACCAGCAGAGTCGCCAGCTCCTACAATGAGCAGTTCTTC. This gives the protein CATSRVASSYNEQFF.

The chain couples TRBV27 to TRBJ1-5; tentatively, D is TRBD1 (5 bases). Germline lookup yields CDR1 MNHEY and CDR2 SMNVEV (reference sequence). CDR3 length equals 13 residues. V was cut by 3 bases and J by 9 bases, with 12 bases left in between. The CDR3 DNA reads as TGTGCCAGCAGTTTTGGGGCCCGGGCGCCCCAGCATTTT. Its translation is CASSFGARAPQHF.

The V and J genes are TRBV19 and TRBJ1-5; the match to TRBD1 covers 8 bases. V dropped 8 bases and J dropped 6; count of bases not matched to a gene: 6. This CDR3 region has 13 residues. CDR1 and CDR2 from the germline V gene are LNHDA and SQIVND (reference sequence). The CDR3 bases are TGTGCCAGTTCCCAGGGGGCATTTCAGCCCCAGCATTTT. Translating gives CASSQGAFQPQHF.

This chain uses TRBV6-5 with TRBJ1-2, with D possibly being TRBD1 (5 bases). Trimming removed 5 bases from V and 8 bases from J, with 18 bases in between. The CDR3 covers 14 residues. Germline V lookup: CDR1 MNHEY, CDR2 SVGAGI. Here the CDR3 reads CASSNLPRAGGYTF. CDR3 DNA: TGTGCCAGCAGTAACCTCCCCAGGGCTGGCGGCTACACCTTC.

The chain recombines TRBV7-8 with TRBJ1-5, with unresolved D. The germline gives CDR1 SGHVS, CDR2 FQNEAQ. CDR3 length: 14 amino acids. Trimming pared 4 bases from V and 7 bases from J, leaving 14 bases between. CDR3 nucleotides: TGTGCCAGCAGCTACATGGAGGGAGGGCAGCCCCAGCATTTT. It translates to CASSYMEGGQPQHF.

This chain connects TRBV19 to TRBJ1-4; D is possibly TRBD1 (6 bases). The V and J ends lost 0 bases and 5 bases respectively, with 7 bases between them. This CDR3 has 14 residues. Germline-derived CDR1 and CDR2 are LNHDA and SQIVND (reference sequence). This CDR3 is CASSIDRGNEKLFF. The CDR3 region has the DNA TGTGCCAGTAGTATAGACAGGGGAAATGAAAAACTGTTTTTT.